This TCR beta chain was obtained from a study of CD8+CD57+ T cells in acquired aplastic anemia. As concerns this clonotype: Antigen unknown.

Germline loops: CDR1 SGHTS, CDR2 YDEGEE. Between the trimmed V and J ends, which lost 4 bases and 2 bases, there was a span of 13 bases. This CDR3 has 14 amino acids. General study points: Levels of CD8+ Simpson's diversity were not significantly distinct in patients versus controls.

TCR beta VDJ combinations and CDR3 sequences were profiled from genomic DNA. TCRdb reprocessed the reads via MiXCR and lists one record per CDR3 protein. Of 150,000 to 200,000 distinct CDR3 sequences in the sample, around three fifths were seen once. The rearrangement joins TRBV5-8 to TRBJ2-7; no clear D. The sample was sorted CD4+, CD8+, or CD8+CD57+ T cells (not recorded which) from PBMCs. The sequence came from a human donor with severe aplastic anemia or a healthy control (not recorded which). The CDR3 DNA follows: TGTGCCAGCAGCCAGTTGAACGGGCCCTACGAGCAGTACTTC. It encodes CASSQLNGPYEQYF.